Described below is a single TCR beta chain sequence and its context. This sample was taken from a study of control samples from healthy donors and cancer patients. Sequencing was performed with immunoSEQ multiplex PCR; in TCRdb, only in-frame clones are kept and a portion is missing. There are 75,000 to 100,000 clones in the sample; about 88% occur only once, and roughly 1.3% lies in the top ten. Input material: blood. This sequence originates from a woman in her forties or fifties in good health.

CDR3 coding DNA: TGTGCCAGCAGTGACGGGCTTGACGCTGAAGCTTTCTTT. Residues: CASSDGLDAEAFF. The chain is built from TRBV6-4 and TRBJ1-1; D is undetermined. Germline loops: CDR1 MRHNA, CDR2 SNTAGT. The ends were cut back, 2 bases at V and 6 bases at J, with 10 bases in the middle. The CDR3 contains 13 residues.